This T cell receptor beta chain is drawn from a study of CD8 T cells in Susac syndrome (dated by TCRdb to the late 2010s). Some background on the complete study: Repertoire sequencing was used to test whether CD8+ T cell activation and differentiation in Susac syndrome was antigen driven. General findings and caveats noted by the study authors: The number of individuals in the TCR sequencing and HLA analysis was recognized as being relatively small.

Peripheral blood CD8+ and CD4+ T cells from healthy donors, Susac syndrome patients and multiple sclerosis patients were profiled using high-throughput TCR beta sequencing. Multiple sclerosis controls were treatment-naive patients with stable or active relapsing-remitting disease fulfilling revised McDonald criteria. Bulk CD8+ and CD4+ T cells were purified by magnetic negative isolation, whereas CD8+ TEMRA cells were enriched by FACS. Blood was drawn into EDTA tubes, processed within 24 hours, and PBMCs were isolated by density gradient centrifugation. PBMCs intended for TCR sequencing were frozen in liquid nitrogen and were later thawed in a 37 degrees C water bath. Purity of sorted or isolated CD4+, CD8+ and CD8+ TEMRA cells was at least 90%. Regarding this clonotype: Its antigen specificity is not known. No base quality values were provided; no much bigger clone lies one nucleotide off.

RNA was extracted using the RNeasy kit, and about 0.45 to 1 ug of the RNA was reverse transcribed with random hexamers. The immunoSEQ multiplex PCR assay, which covers 54 Vbeta and 13 Jbeta segments, was used to amplify TCR beta CDR3 regions. To correct PCR amplification bias, a synthetic template baseline was used for both primer optimization and computational correction. On the authors' methods: Reads were annotated to V, D and J genes according to IMGT and were analyzed with immunoSEQ Analyzer, with only productive sequences retained. To calculate clonality, Shannon entropy was normalized by log2 of the number of productive unique sequences and then subtracted from one. For each patient and control, public and private clones were evaluated among the 100 most prevalent clones. Clones were defined as Susac-specific if absent from the healthy and MS cohorts, from some 1,000 published viral clones and from other ImmuneACCESS disease sequences. TCRdb itself trimmed the public reads at Q25 with fastp, ran MiXCR and retained productive beta chains. Every entry covers one CDR3 protein and lists the most common genes and DNA from its rows. In this record, the V and J calls reflect TCRdb's handling and not the investigators' own analysis. Recorded for this sample are 150,000 to 200,000 distinct CDR3 sequences; about 95% of them occurred a single time. The top ten clones comprise approximately 0.097% of the sample.

The sequenced material came from CD4+ T cells from PBMCs. The TCR was taken from a human donor with multiple sclerosis.

The CDR3 region reads CASSQPGATEAFF. The nucleotide sequence is given as TGTGCCAGCAGCCAACCAGGTGCTACTGAAGCTTTCTTT. The chain was built from TRBV3-1 and TRBJ1-1; no confident D gene assignment can be made. Cut back by 2 bases and 5 bases, the V and J ends lie 9 bases apart. Based on the germline V gene (reference sequence), the CDR1 and CDR2 sequences are LGHDT and YNNKEL. The CDR3 holds 13 amino acids from the cysteine to the phenylalanine. The entry retains the CDR3 DNA only, 39 bases that are in frame from base 1.